Only one count was recorded for the clone carrying this TCR beta chain. Antigen specificity is unknown. This CDR3 comprises 14 residues. V lost 7 bases to trimming and J lost 5 bases; unmatched junction nucleotides: 7. Germline assignment: CDR1 MNHEY and CDR2 SVGAGI. These data come from a study of shared clonotypes between healthy human individuals. Sequencing used immunoSEQ multiplex PCR; TCRdb keeps in-frame clones, though not all of them. In the table there are about 120,000 clones, more than 65% of which are singletons. Broader study findings: It was anticipated that sequencing depth would influence how many clonotypes donors shared. Clonotypes shared by all four sorted-subset donors had higher generation probabilities than non-shared clonotypes. For naive CD4 cells, around 5% of clonotypes were shared across a handful of donors.

The material sequenced was memory CD8+ T cells sorted from blood. Indicated subset: CD45RO+ cells pooled with CCR7-negative TemRA cells. The V call is TRBV6-5, the J call TRBJ2-7, with 11 bases that match TRBD1. The receptor's source is a woman aged 25 to 39 in good health. DNA for the CDR3: TGTGCCAGCACTGCCGGGACAGGGGGGCACGAGCAGTACTTC. Translation gives CASTAGTGGHEQYF.